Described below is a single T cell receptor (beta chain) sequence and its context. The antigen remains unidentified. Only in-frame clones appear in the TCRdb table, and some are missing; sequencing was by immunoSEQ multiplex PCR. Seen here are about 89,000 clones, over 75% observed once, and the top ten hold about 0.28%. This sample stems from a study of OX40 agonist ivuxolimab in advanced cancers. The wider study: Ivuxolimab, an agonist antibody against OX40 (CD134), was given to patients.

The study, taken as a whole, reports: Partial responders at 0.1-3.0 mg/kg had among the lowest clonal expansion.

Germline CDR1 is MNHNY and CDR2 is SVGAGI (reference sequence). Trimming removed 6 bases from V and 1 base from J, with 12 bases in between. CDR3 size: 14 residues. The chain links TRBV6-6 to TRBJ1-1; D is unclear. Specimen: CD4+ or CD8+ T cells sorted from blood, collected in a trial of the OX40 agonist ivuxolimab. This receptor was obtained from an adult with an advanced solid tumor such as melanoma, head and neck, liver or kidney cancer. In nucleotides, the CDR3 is TGTGCCAGCAGACTGACGGAGGGGAACACTGAAGCTTTCTTT. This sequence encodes CASRLTEGNTEAFF.